This T cell receptor (beta chain) derives from a study of cytomegalovirus exposure and HLA in healthy donors (dated by TCRdb to 2016 to 2017). Turning to the overall study: According to an earlier analysis of several hundred of the donors, 150 million to 200 million T cells yielded 120 million or so unique TCR beta sequences and around 280 Gb of sequence data. An early release that covered several hundred HLA-typed donors contained approximately 300 gigabases of sequencing data and some 87 million unique TCR sequences. Among the approximately 430 genotyped donors, about 83% belonged to the genetic ancestry cluster associated with self-reported Caucasian donors. The study aimed to test whether cataloging public T cell receptors could reveal signatures of past pathogen exposure. The study profiled the T cell repertoires of 500 to 800 subjects by immunosequencing and related them to cytomegalovirus serostatus. Besides the first cohort of about 730 subjects, a separate validation cohort made up of some 110 different subjects was used. To predict cytomegalovirus infection status, the study combined high-throughput TCR immunosequencing, statistical association of individual TCRs with disease status, and machine learning. A later analysis re-examined previously published TCR beta repertoires from more than 550 donors and added high-resolution HLA genotyping to investigate patterns of TCR occurrence. Rather than drawing on any new phenotypic data, the later analysis identified candidate immune exposures from TCR beta sequences and the way those sequences occurred across donors. An earlier analysis of 450 to 750 of the donors used high-throughput TCR beta sequencing to judge whether each TCR beta V gene segment behaved as functional or pseudogenic. Donor age, sex, ethnicity and CMV serostatus were collected together with the repertoire data. A later genetic analysis took genome-wide SNP genotypes for about 65% of the roughly 670 donors and used that subset as a discovery cohort. Every discovery cohort repertoire had been produced on one sequencing platform. HLA typing included class I and class II loci at four-digit resolution. Typing coverage differed by locus: A, B, C, DRB1 and DQB1 were typed in roughly 620-640 donors, DQA1 in approximately 520, DPA1 in nearly 610, and DPB1 in around 440. Because of strong linkage in the cohort, roughly five DR-DQ haplotypes were treated as single units for association and clustering. Among 350 to 400 genotyped donors of the cohort, an average of about 240,000 unique TCR beta nucleotide sequences were sequenced per donor, around 20% of them non-productive. The study at large found these results: The study listed approximately 150 TCR beta chains as associated with cytomegalovirus. In an earlier analysis of 500 to 650 of the donors, most TCR beta V segments appeared in productive rearrangements about 90% or about 30% of the time, broadly matching IMGT annotations. A cluster of highly shared sequence variants was judged likely to represent a technical artifact of the sequencing pipeline. According to a later genetic analysis, donors in an Asian-associated ancestry cluster had fewer N-insertions in productive TCRs than the approximately 630-donor mean. An association between a missense DCLRE1C variant and V-gene and J-gene trimming of TCR beta chains was found in a later genetic analysis and replicated in an independent cohort. In a later analysis, the rate of TCR association differed among HLA loci, with DRB1 alleles having the most associated TCRs and HLA-C alleles having the fewest. In both the original and validation cohorts, the classifier was reported to diagnose cytomegalovirus status with high specificity and sensitivity. The only immune exposure information available for the cohort was CMV serostatus. The cohort was sequenced for TCR beta chains only, and without alpha or paired-chain data the features that could be detected were limited. The authors suggested that the approach could potentially be extended to other disease states and immunological phenotypes. Because the 87-base-pair reads could not distinguish some IMGT-functional V segments, including TRBV6-2 and TRBV6-3, those segments were excluded. Roughly uniform sequencing depth across donors was assumed in presence/absence analyses, although this assumption may not hold. A further reported finding was that TCR beta sequences accurately predicted the HLA-A and HLA-B alleles for most subjects in the first cohort. While some public TCRs were present in many individuals, most TCR sequences turned up only very rarely across donors. Because counts were too low, 15 or so rarely observed V segments, including chromosome 9 orphons, were excluded from the earlier analysis of some 590 of the donors. Compared with equally common non-associated chains, HLA-associated TCR beta chains in a later analysis were more clonally expanded and had lower generation probabilities. When HLA alleles, especially DR and DQ, strongly co-occurred, attributing TCR associations to individual alleles was difficult. Most CMV-associated TCR beta chains appeared to be HLA-restricted in a later analysis, and the HLA associations seemed to be driven largely by CMV exposure. Correlated functional status among segregating V segments might reflect linkage disequilibrium, but an unknown experimental factor could not be ruled out. Because HLA typing was missing for some donors at each locus, association tests included only the typed subset. Specific HLA alleles were associated with 16,951 TCR beta sequences at a false discovery rate of 0.05 in a later analysis. In a later analysis, several top co-occurrence clusters were reported to appear linked to parvovirus B19, influenza, CMV and Epstein-Barr virus. In vitro tests confirmed that a few of the cytomegalovirus-associated TCR beta chains recognize cytomegalovirus antigens.

Deletion took 0 bases off V and 1 base off J, with a span of 9 bases between the germline ends. CDR1 SGDLS and CDR2 YYNGEE were looked up in the germline V gene. CDR3 length: 15 amino acids, cysteine to phenylalanine. The only DNA kept is the CDR3, 45 bases in frame from the first base. The cohort comprised under 700 healthy bone marrow donors. Cohort members were all nominally healthy when sampled, although unrecorded immune exposures were likely present. The donor tested CMV seronegative, placing the donor among the roughly 340 seronegative members of the cohort. A peripheral blood sample was collected from each donor, and TCR beta sequencing was performed on peripheral blood mononuclear cells. Genomic DNA extraction from the blood cell samples was performed with the Qiagen DNeasy Blood Extraction Kit. As concerns this clone: Its antigen target is currently unknown. No quality values exist for individual bases; no much larger clone is one base distant.

The library came from the immunoSEQ multiplex PCR assay. For the multiplex PCR, a mixture combining 60 forward primers for TCR Vbeta segments and 13 reverse primers for TCR Jbeta segments was used. Amplification of the CDR3 region of rearranged TCR beta genes was performed with a multiplex PCR assay on genomic DNA. The amplified TCR beta libraries were sequenced on the Illumina HiSeq System as 87-base-pair reads. As for the authors' bioinformatics: Across the roughly 670 repertoires, a later analysis counted approximately 75 million unique TCR beta chains, roughly 11 million of which were shared by at least two donors. Raw reads were error-corrected and collapsed into unique sequences by a nearest-neighbor algorithm in which closely related sequences were merged to remove PCR and sequencing errors. To assign V, D and J gene segments, CDR3 sequences were aligned to IMGT reference sequences. Each retained sequence needed at least a six-nucleotide match to both a V gene segment and a J gene segment. A rearrangement was called productive if the CDR3 had no stop codons and remained in frame with V and J, and every other rearrangement was called non-productive. CDR3 was defined by IMGT convention, running from the second conserved V-encoded cysteine to the conserved J-encoded phenylalanine. The earlier analysis of roughly 590 of the donors excluded any sequence lacking an unambiguous match to a single V gene segment. An earlier analysis of 587 of the donors classified V segments as functional when productive rearrangements were above 56.7% and as segregating when the standard deviation between donors was above 5%. A statistical classification framework was developed to diagnose cytomegalovirus status using the catalog of TCR beta chain sequences. In a later analysis, TCR nucleotide sequences were compared against IMGT/GENE-DB human TR gene sequences so that V and J genes could be assigned. The TCRdist pipeline was used in a later analysis to assign CDR3 sequences and most-parsimonious VDJ recombination scenarios. In a later analysis, every TCR beta chain was defined by the combination of its CDR3 amino acid sequence and its V-gene family, and reads without a unique V-gene family were dropped. In a later analysis, around 600 highly shared, low-generation-probability nucleotide sequences were removed to address suspected cross-contamination and a sequencing artifact. A later analysis calculated a clonal expansion index for each public chain from normalized within-repertoire ranks of inferred template counts. A later analysis computed generation probabilities with a VDJ recombination model fitted to out-of-frame rearrangements, and checked the results against IGoR. Hypergeometric tests were used in a later analysis to score TCR-TCR, TCR-HLA and TCR-CMV co-occurrence, with a repertoire-size bias correction applied to the TCR pairs. False discovery rates were estimated in a later analysis by permuting HLA or CMV assignments 20 times. A later analysis grouped co-occurring TCRs with DBSCAN, adding TCRdist sequence similarity when clustering within HLA-allele-positive subsets. Co-occurrence clustering excluded repertoires with fewer than 30,000 or more than 120,000 public chains, plus five with anomalous nucleotide sharing. TCRdb retrieved this table from immuneACCESS and kept in-frame rearrangements only. Not all clones are present; in checked studies, unresolved V genes account for under half, and no reason is known for the remainder. The V and J calls and clone size come from that table; D and trimming were worked out from the DNA. Across this sample there are 190,000 or so clones, with less than 90% seen only once. The leading ten clones occupy 1.5% to 2% of the sample.

This chain is built from TRBV9 and TRBJ2-3; the D gene is perhaps TRBD2, on 5 matching bases. Sequenced: PBMCs. This sequence originates from a man between 45 and 60 years old in good health and CMV-seronegative. The nucleotide sequence is TGTGCCAGCAGCGTAGTAGCGTTTGGCACAGATACGCAGTATTTT. This codes for CASSVVAFGTDTQYF.